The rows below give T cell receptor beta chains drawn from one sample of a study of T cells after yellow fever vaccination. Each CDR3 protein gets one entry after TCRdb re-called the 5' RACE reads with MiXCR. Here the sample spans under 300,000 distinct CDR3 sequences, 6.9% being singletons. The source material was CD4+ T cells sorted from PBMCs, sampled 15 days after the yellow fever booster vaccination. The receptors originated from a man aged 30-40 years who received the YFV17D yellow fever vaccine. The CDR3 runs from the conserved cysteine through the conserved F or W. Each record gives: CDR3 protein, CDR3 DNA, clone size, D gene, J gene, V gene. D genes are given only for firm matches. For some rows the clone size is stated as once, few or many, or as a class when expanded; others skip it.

CDR3aa: CATSDSISYEQYF
CDR3nt: TGTGCCACCAGTGATAGCATCTCCTACGAGCAGTACTTC
abundance: many
d_gene: NA
j_gene: TRBJ2-7
v_gene: TRBV24-1

CDR3aa: CASSLGDIGNTIYF
CDR3nt: TGTGCCAGCAGCTTGGGGGACATCGGAAACACCATATATTTT
abundance: few
d_gene: NA
j_gene: TRBJ1-3
v_gene: TRBV5-4

CDR3aa: CASSSQGAVGYNEQFF
CDR3nt: TGTGCCAGCAGTTCACAGGGGGCGGTTGGATACAATGAGCAGTTCTTC
abundance: many
d_gene: TRBD1
j_gene: TRBJ2-1
v_gene: TRBV28

CDR3aa: CASSLGGGQNTEAFF
CDR3nt: TGCGCCAGCAGCCTGGGGGGGGGACAGAACACTGAAGCTTTCTTT
abundance: few
d_gene: NA
j_gene: TRBJ1-1
v_gene: TRBV5-1

CDR3aa: CAWSLGQGTSSETQYF
CDR3nt: TGTGCCTGGAGTCTAGGACAGGGAACTAGCTCAGAGACCCAGTACTTC
abundance: few
d_gene: TRBD1
j_gene: TRBJ2-5
v_gene: TRBV30

CDR3aa: CASSSRESWFLYF
CDR3nt: TGTGCCAGCAGCTCAAGGGAGTCATGGTTTCTGTACTTC
abundance: many
d_gene: NA
j_gene: TRBJ2-7
v_gene: TRBV9

CDR3aa: CASSSDSNYNSPLHF
CDR3nt: TGTGCCAGCAGTTCGGACAGCAACTATAATTCACCCCTCCACTTT
abundance: few
d_gene: NA
j_gene: TRBJ1-6
v_gene: TRBV27

CDR3aa: CASSPKDPGGYEQYF
CDR3nt: TGCGCCAGCAGCCCTAAGGACCCGGGAGGCTACGAGCAGTACTTC
abundance: NA
d_gene: TRBD2
j_gene: TRBJ2-7
v_gene: TRBV5-1

CDR3aa: CSVSGPTGTDTQYF
CDR3nt: TGCAGCGTCTCGGGGCCGACCGGCACAGATACGCAGTATTTT
abundance: many
d_gene: NA
j_gene: TRBJ2-3
v_gene: TRBV29-1

CDR3aa: CASSHRAGSKNEQFF
CDR3nt: TGTGCCAGCAGCCATAGGGCGGGGTCGAAGAATGAGCAGTTCTTC
abundance: few
d_gene: NA
j_gene: TRBJ2-1
v_gene: TRBV3-1

CDR3aa: CASFGQGDAGELFF
CDR3nt: TGTGCCAGCTTCGGACAGGGGGACGCCGGGGAGCTGTTTTTT
abundance: few
d_gene: TRBD1
j_gene: TRBJ2-2
v_gene: TRBV28

CDR3aa: CASSQGTSGRIGEQYF
CDR3nt: TGCGCCAGCAGCCAAGGGACTAGCGGGAGAATTGGGGAGCAGTACTTC
abundance: NA
d_gene: TRBD2
j_gene: TRBJ2-7
v_gene: TRBV4-3

CDR3aa: CASSLRQLYEQYF
CDR3nt: TGTGCCAGCAGCTTAAGGCAGCTCTACGAGCAGTACTTC
abundance: many
d_gene: NA
j_gene: TRBJ2-7
v_gene: TRBV7-2

CDR3aa: CASLGAYEQYF
CDR3nt: TGTGCCAGTCTAGGCGCTTACGAGCAGTACTTC
abundance: NA
d_gene: NA
j_gene: TRBJ2-7
v_gene: TRBV2

CDR3aa: CASSQNDRVEQFF
CDR3nt: TGTGCCAGCAGTCAGAACGACAGGGTTGAGCAGTTCTTC
abundance: NA
d_gene: TRBD1
j_gene: TRBJ2-1
v_gene: TRBV27

CDR3aa: CASSSSSGVNTGELFF
CDR3nt: TGTGCTAGCAGCTCCTCCAGCGGGGTGAACACCGGGGAGCTGTTTTTT
abundance: few
d_gene: TRBD2
j_gene: TRBJ2-2
v_gene: TRBV7-7

CDR3aa: CATSRGDTRTGELFF
CDR3nt: TGTGCCACCAGCAGAGGGGACACCCGCACCGGGGAGCTGTTTTTT
abundance: NA
d_gene: NA
j_gene: TRBJ2-2
v_gene: TRBV15

CDR3aa: CASSLAGATGELFF
CDR3nt: TGCGCCAGCAGCTTGGCCGGTGCCACCGGGGAGCTGTTTTTT
abundance: many
d_gene: NA
j_gene: TRBJ2-2
v_gene: TRBV5-1

CDR3aa: CASSFRVQSGYTF
CDR3nt: TGTGCCAGCAGTTTCAGGGTACAATCGGGCTACACCTTC
abundance: NA
d_gene: NA
j_gene: TRBJ1-2
v_gene: TRBV6-5

CDR3aa: CASSSTSGPSYEQYF
CDR3nt: TGTGCCAGCAGTTCCACTAGCGGGCCCTCCTACGAGCAGTACTTC
abundance: many
d_gene: TRBD2
j_gene: TRBJ2-7
v_gene: TRBV28

CDR3aa: CASSQVDRRPEAFF
CDR3nt: TGTGCCAGCAGCCAAGTCGACAGGCGCCCTGAAGCTTTCTTT
abundance: NA
d_gene: NA
j_gene: TRBJ1-1
v_gene: TRBV3-1

CDR3aa: CATGGPMQPQHF
CDR3nt: TGTGCCACGGGGGGACCTATGCAGCCCCAGCATTTT
abundance: few
d_gene: NA
j_gene: TRBJ1-5
v_gene: TRBV6-5

CDR3aa: CASGPAGQGNEKLFF
CDR3nt: TGTGCCAGCGGCCCGGCGGGACAAGGAAATGAAAAACTGTTTTTT
abundance: many
d_gene: NA
j_gene: TRBJ1-4
v_gene: TRBV6-2/TRBV6-3

CDR3aa: CSVSRGRDTEAFF
CDR3nt: TGCAGCGTTAGCAGGGGACGGGACACTGAAGCTTTCTTT
abundance: NA
d_gene: NA
j_gene: TRBJ1-1
v_gene: TRBV29-1

CDR3aa: CASSGFNPGQGEQYF
CDR3nt: TGTGCCAGCAGCGGGTTCAACCCAGGGCAGGGCGAGCAGTACTTC
abundance: few
d_gene: NA
j_gene: TRBJ2-7
v_gene: TRBV9

CDR3aa: CASSQPTSGRTADTQYF
CDR3nt: TGTGCCAGCAGCCAACCGACTAGCGGCAGAACGGCAGATACGCAGTATTTT
abundance: many
d_gene: TRBD2
j_gene: TRBJ2-3
v_gene: TRBV6-1

CDR3aa: CATSDSKATTYNEQFF
CDR3nt: TGTGCCACCAGTGATTCGAAAGCGACAACCTACAATGAGCAGTTCTTC
abundance: NA
d_gene: NA
j_gene: TRBJ2-1
v_gene: TRBV24-1

CDR3aa: CASSYLGPGANVLTF
CDR3nt: TGTGCCAGCAGTTACCTCGGCCCTGGGGCCAACGTCCTGACTTTC
abundance: NA
d_gene: NA
j_gene: TRBJ2-6
v_gene: TRBV6-5

CDR3aa: CASSQEAQYGQRQYF
CDR3nt: TGCGCCAGCAGCCAAGAGGCTCAGTACGGACAGCGGCAGTACTTC
abundance: NA
d_gene: NA
j_gene: TRBJ2-7
v_gene: TRBV4-3

CDR3aa: CASSAQSGANVLTF
CDR3nt: TGTGCCAGCAGCGCCCAGTCAGGGGCCAACGTCCTGACTTTC
abundance: NA
d_gene: NA
j_gene: TRBJ2-6
v_gene: TRBV6-2/TRBV6-3

CDR3aa: CSASGTSGSGYEQYF
CDR3nt: TGCAGTGCTAGTGGGACTAGCGGGAGCGGGTACGAGCAGTACTTC
abundance: NA
d_gene: TRBD2
j_gene: TRBJ2-7
v_gene: TRBV20-1

CDR3aa: CASGFGTWGLNQPQHF
CDR3nt: TGTGCTAGTGGTTTCGGTACCTGGGGGCTCAATCAGCCCCAGCATTTT
abundance: few
d_gene: NA
j_gene: TRBJ1-5
v_gene: TRBV12-5

CDR3aa: CASSTTDTQYF
CDR3nt: TGTGCCAGCAGCACCACAGATACGCAGTATTTT
abundance: many
d_gene: NA
j_gene: TRBJ2-3
v_gene: TRBV7-2

CDR3aa: CASSLVAGGWNEQFF
CDR3nt: TGCGCCAGCAGCTTGGTCGCGGGAGGCTGGAATGAGCAGTTCTTC
abundance: many
d_gene: TRBD2
j_gene: TRBJ2-1
v_gene: TRBV5-1

CDR3aa: CASRPQASYEQYF
CDR3nt: TGCGCCAGCAGACCCCAGGCCTCCTACGAGCAGTACTTC
abundance: many
d_gene: NA
j_gene: TRBJ2-7
v_gene: TRBV5-1

CDR3aa: CASSTQSSGANVLTF
CDR3nt: TGTGCCAGCAGTACTCAGAGCTCTGGGGCCAACGTCCTGACTTTC
abundance: NA
d_gene: NA
j_gene: TRBJ2-6
v_gene: TRBV27

CDR3aa: CASSFRDLRGQFF
CDR3nt: TGCGCCAGCAGCTTCCGGGACCTTAGGGGGCAGTTCTTC
abundance: few
d_gene: NA
j_gene: TRBJ2-1
v_gene: TRBV5-1